This TCR beta chain was documented in a study of blood T cell repertoires in COVID-19 (dated by TCRdb to between 2020 and 2021). About the full investigation: Collaborator samples came from the United States, Italy and Spain and covered acute and convalescent phases of COVID-19. The samples were drawn from two sources: the first 160 participants of the ongoing ImmuneRACE study, and 1,254 subjects contributed by 6 global collaborators. The material from the prospective study consisted of cDNA or gDNA derived from T cells, B-cell-depleted T cells, or PBMCs. Where available, HLA class I and class II types were obtained from metadata supplied by the sample provider rather than from assay-based typing. The dataset comprised deeply sampled blood TCRbeta repertoires from subjects exposed to, actively infected with, or recovered from COVID-19. The repertoires were made available in a free public database intended to serve as a resource for research on the immune response to SARS-CoV-2. Sample metadata almost always included a de-identified subject ID, COVID-19 status, age in years and sex.

TCRbeta CDR3 regions were amplified from genomic DNA using the immunoSEQ Assay, a bias-controlled multiplex PCR. In the original analysis: The number of nucleated cells in each sample was estimated from the amplification of reference gene primers within the assay. To quantify the absolute abundance of each unique TCRbeta CDR3 rearrangement, sequence reads were collapsed and filtered. For each sample, productive Simpson clonality was calculated as the square root of Simpson's diversity index over productive rearrangements. TCRdb provides this immuneACCESS table in a form limited to in-frame rearrangements. Some clones are lacking; in checked studies, under half of them reflect an unresolved V gene, and why the rest are absent is not known. That table furnishes V, J and clone size, whereas the DNA furnished D and trimming. This sample is represented by some 200,000 clones; approximately 90% of them were singletons. Of the sample, roughly 3.4% falls within the top ten clones.

Broad study findings and their caveats: The amount of clinical and demographic metadata varied by source and participant and was provided uncurated.

Participants in the prospective study were enrolled through a virtual design, were aged roughly 18 to 100 years, and lived in roughly 24 United States geographic areas. Cohort assignment in the prospective study relied on participant-reported clinical history from a screening survey and a study questionnaire. Mobile phlebotomists in the prospective study collected whole blood, serum and a nasopharyngeal or oropharyngeal swab from every participant. Participants in the prospective study had the option to provide additional blood draws and questionnaires over a roughly 2-month period. Before DNA extraction, blood samples from the prospective study were shipped at room temperature or frozen. To note about this clone: Its target antigen remains unknown. Base qualities were left out, and no much larger clone turns up one base away.

The receptor's source is a middle-aged woman with acute COVID-19. Specimen: PBMCs or T cells enriched from blood (not recorded which).

The DNA is as follows: TGTGCCAGCAGCTTGACAGGGGTAAGCGATTCACCCCTCCACTTT. Its amino acids are CASSLTGVSDSPLHF. The chain is made from TRBV11-1 and TRBJ1-6; 8 bases in the junction line up with TRBD1. For CDR1 and CDR2, the germline V gene (reference sequence) lists SGHAT and FQDESV. The CDR3 sequence holds 15 residues, the cysteine and phenylalanine included. Only the CDR3 part of the read is kept: 45 bases, read in frame from the first base. V lost 3 bases and J lost 8 bases, and the count of bases not matched to a germline gene is 6.